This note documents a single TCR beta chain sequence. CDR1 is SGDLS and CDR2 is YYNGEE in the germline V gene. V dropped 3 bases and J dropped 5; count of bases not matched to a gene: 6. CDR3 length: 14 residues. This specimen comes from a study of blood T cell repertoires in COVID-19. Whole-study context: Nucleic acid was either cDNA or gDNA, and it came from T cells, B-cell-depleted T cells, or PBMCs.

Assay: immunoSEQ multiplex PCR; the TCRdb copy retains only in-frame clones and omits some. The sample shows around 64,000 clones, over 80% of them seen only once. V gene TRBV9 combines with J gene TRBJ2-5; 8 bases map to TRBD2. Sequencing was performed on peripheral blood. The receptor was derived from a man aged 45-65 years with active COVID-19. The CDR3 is CASSAGGEGETQYF. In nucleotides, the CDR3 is TGTGCCAGCAGCGCGGGAGGGGAGGGTGAGACCCAGTACTTC.